This is a list of T cell receptor beta chains from one sample in a study of human T cells and chemical hapten exposure. TCRdb independently ran MiXCR on the RACE reads; one entry per CDR3 protein. The sample gives roughly 50,000 distinct CDR3 sequences, about 9.6% of which show up once; 8.5% to 10% is in the top ten. This specimen was whole blood, taken in connection with sensitization to the hapten diphenylcyclopropenone (DPC). These receptors came from a woman in her twenties or thirties with alopecia areata. Some clones in this sample may be carry-over from other donors' samples. CDR3s include the opening cysteine and the closing phenylalanine or tryptophan. A D gene is named only where the DNA matches it firmly. The size entry is marked missing in some rows and otherwise reads once, few, many or a size class.

v_gene	j_gene	d_gene	abundance	CDR3aa
TRBV20-1	TRBJ1-5	NA	few	CSARVGGNQPQHF
TRBV27	TRBJ1-5	NA	NA	CASSLWGDSNQPQHF
TRBV24-1	TRBJ2-5	NA	many	CATSELHQETQYF
TRBV9	TRBJ1-1	TRBD1	NA	CASSASGTGGAKSEAFF
TRBV2	TRBJ2-7	NA	many	CASSEDTYEQYF
TRBV20-1	TRBJ1-5	NA	many	CSAPLRPVSNQPQHF
TRBV5-6	TRBJ2-7	TRBD2	NA	CASSLGLAGLIYEQYF
TRBV10-3	TRBJ1-1	TRBD1	few	CAISRRIGQGNTEAFF
TRBV7-2	TRBJ1-5	NA	few	CASSLAWGQPQHF
TRBV10-3	TRBJ1-1	NA	many	CAIRARMNTEAFF
TRBV20-1	TRBJ2-7	NA	NA	CSALGGYEQYF
TRBV20-1	TRBJ2-5	NA	NA	CSAREGRILETQYF
TRBV28	TRBJ1-6	TRBD1	few	CASSPRGYNSPLHF
TRBV12-3/TRBV12-4	TRBJ1-1	NA	many	CASMGRRGLNTEAFF
TRBV28	TRBJ1-1	TRBD1	many	CASTSDRTGWKAFF
TRBV6-5	TRBJ1-2	NA	few	CASGQAGSSGYTF
TRBV28	TRBJ1-5	NA	many	CASRGAGSNQPQHF
TRBV30	TRBJ2-2	NA	NA	CAWRRGTGELFF
TRBV20-1	TRBJ2-3	NA	NA	CSARDLQGINTQYF
TRBV6-5	TRBJ1-1	NA	NA	CASRPTQGRLTEAFF
TRBV12-3/TRBV12-4	TRBJ1-2	NA	NA	CASSRGPPEGYGYTF
TRBV29-1	TRBJ1-2	NA	few	CSVGSRNHGYTF
TRBV12-3/TRBV12-4	TRBJ2-3	NA	few	CASSSMCVGDTQYF
TRBV30	TRBJ1-6	TRBD1	many	CAWSLGTGFDNSPLHF
TRBV7-9	TRBJ1-6	NA	NA	CASSTPGSYNSPLHF
TRBV29-1	TRBJ2-2	NA	few	CSGSRTADTGELFF
TRBV6-5	TRBJ2-7	NA	few	CASSRGPYEQYF
TRBV28	TRBJ2-7	TRBD1	few	CASSLDRGSDEQYF
TRBV28	TRBJ2-3	NA	NA	CASSLSTGRSDTQYF
TRBV5-6	TRBJ2-5	NA	NA	CASRFTLFGETQYF
TRBV29-1	TRBJ2-3	NA	many	CSVEAQRQGTDTQYF
TRBV4-2	TRBJ1-2	TRBD1	few	CASSHMAGQENYGYTF
TRBV3-1	TRBJ2-2	NA	NA	CASSQVGGELFF
TRBV4-2	TRBJ2-7	NA	few	CASSQEGRGQPSYEQYF
TRBV12-3/TRBV12-4	TRBJ1-2	NA	many	CASSLRSPGAGYGYTF
TRBV30	TRBJ2-6	NA	few	CAWSLGGGPGANVLTF
TRBV20-1	TRBJ2-2	TRBD2	many	CSASRGGFNTGELFF
TRBV28	TRBJ1-2	NA	NA	CASSLPGMGGYTF
TRBV7-8	TRBJ2-5	TRBD2	NA	CASSGGGNRKTQYF
TRBV6-2/TRBV6-3	TRBJ1-5	TRBD1	many	CASGGQGMSNQPQHF
TRBV3-1	TRBJ1-5	NA	many	CASSQDIASNQPQHF